This passage covers 24 T cell receptor beta chains from one sample sequenced in a study of glioma-infiltrating T cells after dendritic cell vaccination. Clones were sequenced by immunoSEQ multiplex PCR, and TCRdb holds only the in-frame ones, with some missing. This sample has 71,000 or so clones; roughly 79% occur once, and the top ten carry approximately 7.9%. Sample: blood, taken before dendritic cell vaccination. The receptors were sampled from a human donor with glioblastoma.

V usage is TRBV5-1 and J usage is TRBJ2-4, with 9 nucleotides matching TRBD1. The ends lost 4 bases at V and 6 bases at J; junction bases unmatched: 8. Germline CDR1 SGHRS, CDR2 YFSETQ. The CDR3 is 15 residues long. The CDR3 reads CASSARTGEGNIQYF. The CDR3 nucleotides are TGCGCCAGCAGCGCCCGGACAGGGGAGGGAAACATTCAGTACTTC.

The rearrangement links TRBV25-1 to TRBJ1-1; tentatively, D is TRBD1 (5 bases). The CDR3 is 16 residues long. The V gene lost 1 base and the J gene lost 1 base, with 13 bases spanning the gap. The V gene's germline CDR1 is MGHDK and CDR2 SYGVNS. CDR3 coding DNA: TGTGCCAGCAGTGAATTGGGAGGGGCGTGGAACACTGAAGCTTTCTTT. Encoded protein: CASSELGGAWNTEAFF.

This clone was picked up one time. The rearrangement uses TRBV25-1 and TRBJ2-1, with D perhaps TRBD1 (6 bases). This CDR3 has 14 amino acids. The V gene lost 1 base and the J gene lost 8 bases, with 12 bases spanning the gap. Germline V gene data show CDR1 as MGHDK and CDR2 as SYGVNS. The CDR3 coding sequence is TGTGCCAGCAGTGAATCGAACAGGGTCGATGAGCAGTTCTTC. This sequence encodes CASSESNRVDEQFF.

The chain recombines TRBV7-7 with TRBJ2-3, with D unclear. From germline, CDR1 is SSHAT and CDR2 FNYEAQ (reference sequence). The V gene lost 5 bases and the J gene lost 6 bases, with 12 bases spanning the gap. This CDR3 comprises 13 residues. The DNA of the CDR3 is TGTGCCAGCAGCCCACTCTTCATGGATACGCAGTATTTT. It yields the protein CASSPLFMDTQYF.

J is TRBJ2-3 and V is TRBV5-1; tentatively, D is TRBD2 (5 bases). The CDR3 has 15 residues. The V gene's germline CDR1 is SGHRS and CDR2 YFSETQ. The V end lost 4 bases, the J end lost 4 bases, and 16 bases lay between the germline ends. The DNA of the CDR3 is TGCGCCAGCAGCCCTGGTTTGGGGAGCGCAGATACGCAGTATTTT. Translated: CASSPGLGSADTQYF.

As to this clone: The same CDR3 can be traced to other DNA sequences in this sample. The J gene is TRBJ1-2, the V gene TRBV6-6; D unresolved. This CDR3 is 14 amino acids long. The germline V gene has CDR1 MNHNY and CDR2 SVGAGI (reference sequence). Trimming removed 0 bases from V and 7 bases from J, with 12 bases in between. The CDR3: CASSYSTGRSGYTF. Written as DNA, the CDR3 is TGTGCCAGCAGTTACTCGACGGGGAGGAGTGGCTACACCTTC.

The CDR3 DNA reads TGTGCCATCGGGGGGACAGGGGGTGTAGATACGCAGTATTTT. Translated: CAIGGTGGVDTQYF. The rearrangement joins TRBV10-3 to TRBJ2-3, with 11 bases matching TRBD1. Germline V gives CDR1 ENHRY, CDR2 SYGVKD. This CDR3 contains 14 residues. After removal of 8 bases from V and 5 bases from J, the junction contained 6 bases not matched to a gene.

This clone has just one count. V and J are TRBV6-1 and TRBJ2-3, with D perhaps matching TRBD2 (5 bases). Germline assignment: CDR1 MNHNS and CDR2 SASEGT. The CDR3 sequence is 15 residues long. The V gene lost 0 bases and the J gene lost 6 bases, with 13 bases spanning the gap. CDR3 DNA: TGTGCCAGCAGTGAAGCGGGAGAGGGTCGGGATACGCAGTATTTT. Protein product: CASSEAGEGRDTQYF.

This chain links TRBV27 with TRBJ2-3, with a weak D call TRBD2 (5 bases). There are 13 residues in the CDR3. Between the trimmed V and J ends, which lost 7 bases and 3 bases, there was a span of 11 bases. CDR1 is MNHEY, CDR2 SMNVEV, per germline (reference sequence). The CDR3 loop reads CASIGGLTDTQYF. The CDR3 DNA follows: TGTGCCAGCATCGGAGGATTGACAGATACGCAGTATTTT.

This clone was picked up one time. The V call is TRBV19, the J call TRBJ1-1; D not resolved. The germline V gene encodes CDR1 LNHDA and CDR2 SQIVND (reference sequence). Between the trimmed V and J ends, which lost 4 bases and 0 bases, there was a span of 6 bases. The CDR3 is made up of 13 amino acids. CDR3 loop: CASSTSMNTEAFF. The DNA of the CDR3 is TGTGCCAGTAGTACCTCTATGAACACTGAAGCTTTCTTT.

The chain links TRBV11-2 to TRBJ2-3; D gene ambiguous. This CDR3 spans 14 amino acids. V lost 4 bases and J 2 bases, leaving 10 bases between the germline ends. CDR1 and CDR2 (germline): SGHAT, FQNNGV. The CDR3 DNA is TGTGCCAGCAGCTCCCACAGTCACACAGATACGCAGTATTTT. The encoded protein is CASSSHSHTDTQYF.

The chain joins TRBV4-2 to TRBJ1-2, with a weak D call TRBD1 (5 bases). CDR1 is LGHNA, CDR2 YNFKEQ, per germline. The CDR3 spans 15 residues. Deletions cut 1 base from V and 1 base from J, with 10 bases between. The CDR3 protein is CASSQGVDSNYGYTF. Written as DNA, the CDR3 is TGTGCCAGCAGCCAAGGTGTCGACAGTAACTATGGCTACACCTTC.

V is TRBV18 and J is TRBJ2-1; D remains unclear. Germline V gives CDR1 KGHSH, CDR2 LQKENI. This CDR3 is 14 amino acids long. Between the trimmed V and J ends, which lost 3 bases and 8 bases, there was a span of 14 bases. The CDR3 sequence: CASSPGASSDEQFF. CDR3 DNA: TGTGCCAGCTCACCCGGAGCTTCCTCGGATGAGCAGTTCTTC.

In regard to this clone: The junction and the germline gene differ at one end; a read error may be behind it. The same CDR3 can be traced to other DNA sequences in this sample. The V call is TRBV5-1, the J call TRBJ1-2, with 8 bases matching TRBD1. CDR3 length equals 14 residues. Germline CDR1 and CDR2: SGHRS and YFSETQ. The CDR3 bases are TGTGCCAGCAGCCCCCCGGGACAGGACGATGGCTACACCTTC. Encoded protein: CASSPPGQDDGYTF.

The gene calls are TRBV30 and TRBJ1-1; TRBD1 aligns across 8 bases. The CDR3 is made up of 16 amino acids. Germline V gene sequence: CDR1 GTSNPN, CDR2 SVGIG (reference sequence). V lost 0 bases and J lost 5; bases outside the gene matches: 11. The DNA for the CDR3 is TGTGCCTGGAGTGTGGGAGGCAGGGGGCTTGTGACTGAAGCTTTCTTT. Amino acid sequence: CAWSVGGRGLVTEAFF. The full variable domain, in which reference TRBV30 and TRBJ1-1 provide the parts outside the CDR3, is SQTIHQWPATLVQPVGSPLSLECTVEGTSNPNLYWYRQAAGRGLQLLFYSVGIGQISSEVPQNLSASRPQDRQFILSSKKLLLSDSGFYLCAWSVGGRGLVTEAFFGQGTRLTVV.

This chain connects TRBV6-1 to TRBJ2-5, with 12 positions matching TRBD2. The germline gives CDR1 MNHNS, CDR2 SASEGT. This CDR3 spans 16 amino acids. Trimming cost V 4 bases and J 7 bases; bases outside gene matches: 10. This CDR3 is CASSVPGLAGPGTQYF. In DNA form, the CDR3 reads TGTGCCAGCAGTGTCCCCGGACTAGCGGGGCCCGGGACCCAGTACTTC.

This chain uses TRBV13 with TRBJ1-6, with D uncertain. V was pared by 1 base and J by 6 bases, with 16 bases between. The CDR3 runs to 17 residues. The germline CDR1 and CDR2 sequences are PRHDT and FYEKMQ (reference sequence). The CDR3 reads CASSLEAAQATNSPLHF. The CDR3 DNA is TGTGCCAGCAGCTTAGAGGCCGCGCAGGCGACTAATTCACCCCTCCACTTT.

The chain uses TRBV18 and TRBJ2-3, with D perhaps matching TRBD2 (6 bases). The germline CDR1 and CDR2 sequences are KGHSH and LQKENI. V was trimmed by 3 bases and J by 0 bases, leaving 10 bases between them. The CDR3 runs 15 residues. CDR3 coding DNA: TGTGCCAGCTCACCGGGGGGACCTAGCACAGATACGCAGTATTTT. Translated, it gives CASSPGGPSTDTQYF.

Judged by abundance, this clone is medium-sized (0.01 to 0.1%). This sample also contains other DNA sequences that code for the same CDR3. V gene TRBV7-2 combines with J gene TRBJ2-3; D may be TRBD1 (5 bases). V lost 3 bases and J lost 5, with 15 bases in between. The CDR3 has 15 amino acids. The germline V gene encodes CDR1 SGHTA and CDR2 FQGNSA. The CDR3 nucleotides are TGTGCCAGCAGCTTGGTGAATAGGGGCGGAGATACGCAGTATTTT. Protein product: CASSLVNRGGDTQYF.

The J gene is TRBJ1-1, the V gene TRBV29-1; D remains unclear. With 5 bases removed from V and 8 bases from J, the gap between germline ends came to 12 bases. The length of the CDR3 is 11 residues. CDR1 SQVTM and CDR2 ANQGSEA come from the germline V gene. The CDR3 DNA reads as TGCAGCGTTATTGACAATTGGGAAGCTTTCTTT. It specifies CSVIDNWEAFF.

CDR3 protein: CASSLLGQGHRETQYF. CDR3 in DNA: TGTGCCAGCAGTTTACTTGGACAGGGGCACAGGGAGACCCAGTACTTC. This chain connects TRBV27 to TRBJ2-5, with TRBD1 identical over 9 bases. Losses at the gene ends were 2 bases for V and 5 bases for J; bases not matched to a gene: 9. This CDR3 has 16 amino acids. Germline V CDR1 and CDR2: MNHEY, SMNVEV (reference sequence).

The CDR3 is CASSESVQSYGYTF. As DNA, the CDR3 is TGCGCCAGCAGTGAGTCGGTACAGTCCTATGGCTACACCTTC. This rearrangement joins TRBV10-2 to TRBJ1-2, with D uncertain. Trimming stripped 0 bases from V and 4 bases from J, with 9 bases between. This CDR3 contains 14 residues. Germline values: CDR1 WSHSY, CDR2 SAAADI.

The rearrangement uses TRBV19 and TRBJ1-2; D is unresolved. The CDR3 runs 17 residues. Between the trimmed V and J ends, which lost 6 bases and 1 base, there was a span of 21 bases. Germline lookup yields CDR1 LNHDA and CDR2 SQIVND (reference sequence). CDR3 in DNA: TGTGCCAGTAGGAATGACCCTGGTGGCGGTGTTAACTATGGCTACACCTTC. It specifies CASRNDPGGGVNYGYTF.

This clone was seen only a few times. The chain has TRBV6-5 and TRBJ1-5, with 9 bases lining up with TRBD1. The CDR3 totals 13 residues. Per germline, CDR1 MNHEY and CDR2 SVGAGI. The V segment lost 6 bases and the J segment 7 bases; nucleotides outside the gene matches: 4. The CDR3 loop reads CASRDRGEQPQHF. DNA of the CDR3: TGTGCCAGCAGGGACAGGGGAGAGCAGCCCCAGCATTTT.